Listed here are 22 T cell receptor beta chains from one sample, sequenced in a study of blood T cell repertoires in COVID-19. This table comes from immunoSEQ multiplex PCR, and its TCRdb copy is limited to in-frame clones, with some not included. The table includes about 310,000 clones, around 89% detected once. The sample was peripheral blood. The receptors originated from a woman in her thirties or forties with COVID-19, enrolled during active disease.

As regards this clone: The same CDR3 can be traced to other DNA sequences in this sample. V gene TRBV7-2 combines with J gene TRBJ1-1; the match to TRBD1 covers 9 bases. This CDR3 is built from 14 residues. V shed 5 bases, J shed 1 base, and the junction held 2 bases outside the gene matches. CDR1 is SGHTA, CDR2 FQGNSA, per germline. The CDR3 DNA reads TGTGCCAGCAGCACGGACAGGGGGAACACTGAAGCTTTCTTT. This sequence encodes CASSTDRGNTEAFF.

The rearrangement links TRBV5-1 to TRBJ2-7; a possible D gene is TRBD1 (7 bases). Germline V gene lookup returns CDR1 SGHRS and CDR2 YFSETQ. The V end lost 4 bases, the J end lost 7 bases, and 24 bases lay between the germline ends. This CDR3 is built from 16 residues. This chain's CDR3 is CASSPSGQGGGGEQYF. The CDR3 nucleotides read TGCGCCAGCAGCCCCAGCGGGCAGGGGGGTGGAGGGGAGCAGTACTTC.

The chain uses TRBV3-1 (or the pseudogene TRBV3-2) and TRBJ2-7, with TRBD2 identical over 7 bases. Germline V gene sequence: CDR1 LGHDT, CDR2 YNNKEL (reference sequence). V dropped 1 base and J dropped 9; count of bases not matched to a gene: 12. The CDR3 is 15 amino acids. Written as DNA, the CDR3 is TGTGCCAGCAGCCAAGTAGGGACCAGGGACTATGGGCAGTACTTC. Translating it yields CASSQVGTRDYGQYF.

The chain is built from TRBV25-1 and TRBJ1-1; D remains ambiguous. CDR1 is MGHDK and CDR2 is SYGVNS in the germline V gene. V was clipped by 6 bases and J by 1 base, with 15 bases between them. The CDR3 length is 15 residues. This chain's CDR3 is CASRPSGRSNTEAFF. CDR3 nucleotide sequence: TGTGCCAGCAGGCCAAGTGGCAGATCGAACACTGAAGCTTTCTTT.

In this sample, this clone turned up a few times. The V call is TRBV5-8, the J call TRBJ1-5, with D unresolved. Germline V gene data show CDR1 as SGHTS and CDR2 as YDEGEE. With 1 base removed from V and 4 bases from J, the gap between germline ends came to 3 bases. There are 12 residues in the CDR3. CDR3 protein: CASSLLNQPQHF. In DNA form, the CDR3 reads TGTGCCAGCAGCTTGCTGAATCAGCCCCAGCATTTT.

CDR3 coding DNA: TGCGCCAGCAGCTTTGAAGCGGGAGTAGTCTACAATGAGCAGTTCTTC. It translates to CASSFEAGVVYNEQFF. The gene calls are TRBV5-1 and TRBJ2-1; 8 nucleotides agree with TRBD2. This CDR3 has 16 amino acids. Germline V gene data show CDR1 as SGHRS and CDR2 as YFSETQ. With V trimmed by 2 bases and J by 3 bases, 7 bases remained unmatched.

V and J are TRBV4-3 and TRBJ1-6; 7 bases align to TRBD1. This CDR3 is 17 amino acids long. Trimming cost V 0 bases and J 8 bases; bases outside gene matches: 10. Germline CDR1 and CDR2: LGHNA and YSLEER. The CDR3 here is CASSQELSGTAYSPLHF. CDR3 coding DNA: TGCGCCAGCAGCCAAGAGTTGTCCGGGACAGCGTATTCACCCCTCCACTTT.

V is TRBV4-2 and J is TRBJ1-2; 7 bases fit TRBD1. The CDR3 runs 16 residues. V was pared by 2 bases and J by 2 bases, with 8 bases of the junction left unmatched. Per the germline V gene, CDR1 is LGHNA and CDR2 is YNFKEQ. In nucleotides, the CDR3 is TGTGCCAGCAGCCAAAAAGGGACAGCGACGAACTATGGCTACACCTTC. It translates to CASSQKGTATNYGYTF.

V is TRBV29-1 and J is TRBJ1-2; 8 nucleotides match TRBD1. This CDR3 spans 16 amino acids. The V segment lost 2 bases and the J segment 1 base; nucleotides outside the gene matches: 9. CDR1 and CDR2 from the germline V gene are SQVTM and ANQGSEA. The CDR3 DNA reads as TGCAGCGTTGAAAGGGCAGGGGGCAGGTTTAACTATGGCTACACCTTC. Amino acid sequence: CSVERAGGRFNYGYTF.

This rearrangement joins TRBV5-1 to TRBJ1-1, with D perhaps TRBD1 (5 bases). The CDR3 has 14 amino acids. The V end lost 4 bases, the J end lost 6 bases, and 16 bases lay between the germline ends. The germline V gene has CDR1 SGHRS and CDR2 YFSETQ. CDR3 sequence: CASSPDGGRAEAFF. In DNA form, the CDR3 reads TGCGCCAGCAGCCCCGACGGGGGGAGGGCTGAAGCTTTCTTT.

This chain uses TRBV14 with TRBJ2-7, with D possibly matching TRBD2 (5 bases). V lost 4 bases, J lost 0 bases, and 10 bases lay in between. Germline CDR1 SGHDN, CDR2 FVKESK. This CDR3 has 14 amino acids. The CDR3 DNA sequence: TGTGCCAGCAGCCCCGGGATTTTCTCCTACGAGCAGTACTTC. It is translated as CASSPGIFSYEQYF.

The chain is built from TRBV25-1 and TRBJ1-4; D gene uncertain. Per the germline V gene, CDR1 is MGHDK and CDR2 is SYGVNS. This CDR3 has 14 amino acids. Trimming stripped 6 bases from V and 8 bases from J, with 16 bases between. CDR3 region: CASSPAGVGEKLFF. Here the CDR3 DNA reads TGTGCCAGCAGCCCAGCGGGAGTCGGGGAAAAACTGTTTTTT.

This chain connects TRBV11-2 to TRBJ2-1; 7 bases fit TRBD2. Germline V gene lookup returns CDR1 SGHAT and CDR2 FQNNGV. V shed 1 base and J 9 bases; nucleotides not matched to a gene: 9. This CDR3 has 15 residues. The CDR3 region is CASSLAGLVSGEQFF. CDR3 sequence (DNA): TGTGCCAGCAGCTTAGCCGGACTAGTATCGGGTGAGCAGTTCTTC. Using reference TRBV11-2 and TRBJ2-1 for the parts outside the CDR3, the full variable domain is EAGVAQSPRYKIIEKRQSVAFWCNPISGHATLYWYQQILGQGPKLLIQFQNNGVVDDSQLPKDRFSAERLKGVDSTLKIQPAKLEDSAVYLCASSLAGLVSGEQFFGPGTRLTVL.

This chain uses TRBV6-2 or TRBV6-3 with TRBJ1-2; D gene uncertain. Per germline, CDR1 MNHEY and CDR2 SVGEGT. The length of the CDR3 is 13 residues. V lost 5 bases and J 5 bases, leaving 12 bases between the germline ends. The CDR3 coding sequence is TGTGCCAGCAGTACCACCGCCCTATATGGCTACACCTTC. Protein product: CASSTTALYGYTF.

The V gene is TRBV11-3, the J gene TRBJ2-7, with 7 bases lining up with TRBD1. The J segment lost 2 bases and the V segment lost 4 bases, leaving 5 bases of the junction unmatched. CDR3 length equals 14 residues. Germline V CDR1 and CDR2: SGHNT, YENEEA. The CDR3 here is CASSYRGRPYEQYF. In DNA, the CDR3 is TGTGCCAGCAGCTACAGGGGCCGCCCCTACGAGCAGTACTTC.

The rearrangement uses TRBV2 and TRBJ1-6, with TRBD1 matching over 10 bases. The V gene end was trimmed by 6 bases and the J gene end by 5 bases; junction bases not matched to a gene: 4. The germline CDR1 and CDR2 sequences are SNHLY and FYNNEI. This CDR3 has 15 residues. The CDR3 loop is CASSQDRGDNSPLHF. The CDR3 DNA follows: TGTGCCAGCAGCCAGGACAGGGGGGATAATTCACCCCTCCACTTT.

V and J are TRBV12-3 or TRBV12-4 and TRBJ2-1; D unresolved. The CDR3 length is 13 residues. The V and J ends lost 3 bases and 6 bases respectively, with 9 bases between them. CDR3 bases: TGTGCCAGCAGTTTTACAGCCGGCAATGAGCAGTTCTTC. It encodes CASSFTAGNEQFF.

The CDR3 spells CASSLAGDRAYEQYF. The CDR3 nucleotides are TGTGCCAGCAGCTTAGCGGGGGACAGGGCCTACGAGCAGTACTTC. The rearrangement joins TRBV7-2 to TRBJ2-7; 9 nucleotides agree with TRBD1. The junction had 2 bases not matched to a gene; V was cut back by 0 bases and J by 2 bases. This CDR3 is built from 15 residues. Germline V lookup: CDR1 SGHTA, CDR2 FQGNSA.

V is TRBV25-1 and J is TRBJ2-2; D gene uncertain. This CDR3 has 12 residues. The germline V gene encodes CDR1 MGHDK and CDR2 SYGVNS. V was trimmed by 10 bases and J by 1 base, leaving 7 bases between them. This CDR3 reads CATQENTGELFF. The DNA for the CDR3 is TGTGCCACCCAGGAGAACACCGGGGAGCTGTTTTTT.

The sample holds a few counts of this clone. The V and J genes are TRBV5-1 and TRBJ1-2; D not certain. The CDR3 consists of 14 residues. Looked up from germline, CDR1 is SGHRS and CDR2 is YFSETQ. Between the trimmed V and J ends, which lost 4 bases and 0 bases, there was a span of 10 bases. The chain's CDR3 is CASSTGAPNYGYTF. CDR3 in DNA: TGCGCCAGCAGCACCGGAGCACCTAACTATGGCTACACCTTC.

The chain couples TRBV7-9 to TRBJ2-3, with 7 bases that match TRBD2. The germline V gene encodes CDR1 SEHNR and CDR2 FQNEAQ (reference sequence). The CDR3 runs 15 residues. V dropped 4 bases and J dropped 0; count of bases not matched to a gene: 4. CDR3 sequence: CASSSPGGSTDTQYF. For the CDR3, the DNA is TGTGCCAGCAGCTCCCCGGGGGGAAGCACAGATACGCAGTATTTT.

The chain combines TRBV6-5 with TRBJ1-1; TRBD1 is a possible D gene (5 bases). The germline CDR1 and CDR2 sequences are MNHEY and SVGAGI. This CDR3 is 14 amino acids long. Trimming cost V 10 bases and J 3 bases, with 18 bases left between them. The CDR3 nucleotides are TGTGCCACCTGCCGGAGGGGCTCGGACACTGAAGCTTTCTTT. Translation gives CATCRRGSDTEAFF.